These T cell receptor beta chains were read from a single sample in a study of shared clonotypes between healthy human individuals. The assay was immunoSEQ multiplex PCR, and TCRdb's table has in-frame clones only and misses some. The table has roughly 2,300,000 clones, around 93% seen once. The sequencing sample was made of naive CD4+ T cells from PBMCs. These receptors all stem from a man aged 18 to 30 in good health. Some clones in this sample may be carry-over from other donors' samples. Each CDR3 is given with its conserved first and last residue. A D gene is named only where the DNA matches it firmly. Clone size is stated in some rows and not others, as once, few, many or a class when expanded.

j_call	clone_size	v_call	d_call	cdr3_nt	cdr3_aa
TRBJ2-1	once	TRBV5-4	NA	TGTGCCAGCAGCTTGGCAGGACTAATTCATTCGGAGCAGTTCTTC	CASSLAGLIHSEQFF
TRBJ2-1	NA	TRBV27	TRBD2	TGTGCCAGCCTCGGACTAGCGGGAGGCAATGAGCAGTTCTTC	CASLGLAGGNEQFF
TRBJ2-1	NA	TRBV6-1	TRBD2	TGTGCCAGCAGTGAAAGGATACGAGCGGGGTCCTACAATGAGCAGTTCTTC	CASSERIRAGSYNEQFF
TRBJ2-1	once	TRBV10-3	NA	TGTGCCATCAGTGAGTCGCCTAGCGAGTACAATGAGCAGTTCTTC	CAISESPSEYNEQFF
TRBJ2-7	NA	TRBV19	NA	TGTGCCAGTAGTATATCGCAGGGTTCCTACGAGCAGTACTTC	CASSISQGSYEQYF
TRBJ2-1	NA	TRBV5-1	TRBD2	TGCGCCAGCAGCTGGGGGGCCGGGACTAGCGACAATGAGCAGTTCTTC	CASSWGAGTSDNEQFF
TRBJ2-7	once	TRBV25-1	TRBD2	TGTGCCAGCAGGGGGGGGGAAGCGGGAGAGGTAGGCGAGCAGTACTTC	CASRGGEAGEVGEQYF
TRBJ2-1	NA	TRBV11-1	NA	TGTGCCAGCAGCTTTCTAGGGGTCAATGAGCAGTTCTTC	CASSFLGVNEQFF
TRBJ2-7	NA	TRBV18	NA	TGTGCCAGCTCACCCCCCAGAGGGATCTCCTACGAGCAGTACTTC	CASSPPRGISYEQYF
TRBJ1-1	NA	TRBV5-1	NA	TGCGCCAGCAGCTTGGGCAGGGCCTACACTGAAGCTTTCTTT	CASSLGRAYTEAFF
TRBJ2-5	NA	TRBV7-9	NA	TGTGCCAGCAGCTTCTACGGGGAGACCCAGTACTTC	CASSFYGETQYF
TRBJ2-5	NA	TRBV4-1	NA	TGCGCCAGCAGCCAAGATTTCCCCGCAAGGGTCACGGAGCAGTACTTC	CASSQDFPARVTEQYF
TRBJ2-1	NA	TRBV18	NA	TGTGCCAGCTCAGGGCTACAGGGAAGTGAGCAGTTCTTC	CASSGLQGSEQFF
TRBJ1-2	NA	TRBV5-1	NA	TGCGCCAGCAGCTTGGAATCAGGAGTGGGCGGCTACACCTTC	CASSLESGVGGYTF
TRBJ2-1	NA	TRBV13	TRBD2	TGTGCCAGCAGCTCTAGACTAGCGGGAAAAGGGAATGAGCAGTTCTTC	CASSSRLAGKGNEQFF
TRBJ2-1	NA	TRBV27	TRBD2	TGTGCCAGCAGTTTATCCGGGACAAACAGCTGGACTAGCGGGAGCCACTCCTACAATGAGCAGTTCTTC	CASSLSGTNSWTSGSHSYNEQFF
TRBJ2-1	NA	TRBV5-1	TRBD1	TGCGCCAGCAGCTTGGAGGGGACAGGGGGCGGAGATGAGCAGTTCTTC	CASSLEGTGGGDEQFF
TRBJ2-3	NA	TRBV9	TRBD2	TGTGCCAGCAGCGTTGGACTAGCGGGAGGCACAGATACGCAGTATTTT	CASSVGLAGGTDTQYF
TRBJ2-3	NA	TRBV2	NA	TGTGCCAGCGAGGCAGACGGGACAGATACGCAGTATTTT	CASEADGTDTQYF